This is a list of T cell receptor beta chains from one sample in a study of spatial heterogeneity in lung cancer. TCRdb used MiXCR to reprocess the 5' RACE reads, holding one entry per CDR3 protein. The table shows tens of thousands of distinct CDR3 sequences, with approximately 8.9% occurring only once. Sequencing was performed on PBMCs, taken at surgery. These receptors originate from a female donor with early-stage non-small cell lung cancer. Both conserved end residues are trimmed from each CDR3.

j_gene	v_gene	len	CDR3aa
TRBJ2-1	TRBV11-2	12	ASNQRGAYNEQF
TRBJ1-1	TRBV10-1	10	ASSGSSVTVF
TRBJ2-1	TRBV5-4	10	ASRDSYNEQF
TRBJ2-4	TRBV20-1	12	SARDPLAKNIQY
TRBJ1-2	TRBV19	12	ASSIDRTDYGYT
TRBJ1-4	TRBV10-3	13	AIKRTGDRDEKLF
TRBJ2-3	TRBV11-2	12	ASSPRWEADTQY
TRBJ1-1	TRBV18	12	ASSPSKAPTEAF
TRBJ1-2	TRBV6-5	12	ASGGDRADYGYT
TRBJ1-3	TRBV11-2	13	ASSLDVTGGNTIY
TRBJ1-1	TRBV6-1	12	ASSGTGARGEAF
TRBJ2-2	TRBV2	14	ASSERGGTNTGELF
TRBJ2-7	TRBV3-1	13	ASRGHAGLFYEQY